A single sample gave rise to the 18 T cell receptor beta chains below, sequenced in a study of shared clonotypes between healthy human individuals. Sequencing used immunoSEQ multiplex PCR; TCRdb keeps in-frame clones, though not all of them. The sample includes 2 million or so clones, 95% of them seen just once. Sequences were obtained from naive CD4+ T cells sorted from blood. As for subset: CD45RA+ positively selected. These receptors were collected from a young man in good health.

Notes on this clone: Other DNA variants within this sample encode the same CDR3. The CDR3 sequence is CASSEGQLTEAFF. CDR3 sequence (DNA): TGTGCCAGCAGCGAGGGGCAGTTGACTGAAGCTTTCTTT. This sequence joins TRBV7-9 and TRBJ1-1; D is perhaps TRBD1 (5 bases). This CDR3 has 13 amino acids. From germline, CDR1 is SEHNR and CDR2 FQNEAQ (reference sequence). V dropped 5 bases and J dropped 5 bases, with 12 bases sitting between them.

The chain combines TRBV10-3 with TRBJ2-5, with a weak D call TRBD2 (6 bases). Germline V gene lookup returns CDR1 ENHRY and CDR2 SYGVKD. Trimming removed 4 bases from V and 11 bases from J, with 23 bases in between. There are 15 residues in the CDR3. The CDR3 is CAISVYPGEPGTQYF. CDR3 coding DNA: TGTGCCATCAGTGTTTACCCCGGGGAGCCGGGGACTCAGTACTTC.

The chain employs TRBV6-5 and TRBJ2-4, with 8 bases fitting TRBD2. This CDR3 region has 16 residues. The trim removed 0 bases at V and 3 bases at J, leaving 4 bases unmatched. CDR1 MNHEY and CDR2 SVGAGI come from the germline V gene. The CDR3 DNA follows: TGTGCCAGCAGTTACTCCCTGGCGGGAGGCAAAAACATTCAGTACTTC. Its protein is CASSYSLAGGKNIQYF.

Only a few counts were recorded for this clone. The sample contains more than one DNA sequence encoding this CDR3. This chain joins TRBV5-1 and TRBJ1-3; D remains unclear. The germline gives CDR1 SGHRS, CDR2 YFSETQ. The V end was cut by 0 bases, the J end by 0 bases, with 7 bases between. The CDR3 is 15 residues long. The CDR3 DNA reads TGCGCCAGCAGCTTGGAATACAACTCTGGAAACACCATATATTTT. As protein: CASSLEYNSGNTIYF.

This rearrangement joins TRBV5-1 to TRBJ2-1; D ambiguous. Looked up from germline, CDR1 is SGHRS and CDR2 is YFSETQ. The CDR3 sequence is 13 residues long. With 3 bases removed from V and 8 bases from J, the gap between germline ends came to 12 bases. CDR3 sequence reads: CASSWRRNDEQFF. In DNA form, the CDR3 reads TGCGCCAGCAGCTGGCGTAGAAACGATGAGCAGTTCTTC.

The chain joins TRBV30 to TRBJ2-5, with D perhaps assigned TRBD1 or TRBD2 (5 bases each). Trimming shortened V by 0 bases and J by 5 bases, and 16 bases separated the two germline ends. Germline CDR1 reads GTSNPN; CDR2 reads SVGIG (reference sequence). The CDR3 totals 15 residues. The CDR3 region is CAWSVDGTTGETQYF. The CDR3 bases are TGTGCCTGGAGTGTCGATGGGACGACGGGGGAGACCCAGTACTTC. Based on the CDR3 plus reference TRBV30 and TRBJ2-5, the full variable domain is SQTIHQWPATLVQPVGSPLSLECTVEGTSNPNLYWYRQAAGRGLQLLFYSVGIGQISSEVPQNLSASRPQDRQFILSSKKLLLSDSGFYLCAWSVDGTTGETQYFGPGTRLLVL.

The CDR3 DNA sequence: TGTGCCAGCAGTCGGACAGGGGGCCTTAATTCACCCCTCCACTTT. Protein sequence: CASSRTGGLNSPLHF. The V gene is TRBV6-5, the J gene TRBJ1-6, with 11 bases lining up with TRBD1. Trimming took 5 bases from V and 6 from J; bases not matched to a gene: 3. Germline CDR1 MNHEY, CDR2 SVGAGI. This CDR3 is built from 15 residues.

The rearrangement links TRBV29-1 to TRBJ1-3; 8 nucleotides line up with TRBD1. Looked up from germline, CDR1 is SQVTM and CDR2 is ANQGSEA. The CDR3 has 15 amino acids. The V gene end was trimmed by 7 bases and the J gene end by 0 bases; junction bases not matched to a gene: 8. DNA of the CDR3: TGCAGCGGATTCAGGGGGCTAGGCTCTGGAAACACCATATATTTT. Translating gives CSGFRGLGSGNTIYF.

The V gene is TRBV7-2, the J gene TRBJ2-7, with a weak D call TRBD2 (7 bases). CDR1 and CDR2 (germline): SGHTA, FQGNSA. CDR3 length equals 15 residues. Trimming shortened V by 5 bases and J by 4 bases, and 18 bases separated the two germline ends. The CDR3 loop reads CASSISTGGGYEQYF. In DNA, the CDR3 is TGTGCCAGCAGCATATCCACGGGGGGCGGATACGAGCAGTACTTC.

CDR3: CASSLGQLGETQYF. The CDR3 nucleotides are TGTGCCAGCAGCTTGGGACAGTTGGGAGAGACCCAGTACTTC. The genes are TRBV7-9 and TRBJ2-5; 7 positions match TRBD1. After removal of 3 bases from V and 4 bases from J, the junction contained 5 bases not matched to a gene. Germline V gives CDR1 SEHNR, CDR2 FQNEAQ (reference sequence). The CDR3 has 14 amino acids.

The chain uses TRBV14 and TRBJ2-1; 12 nucleotides line up with TRBD2. Germline-derived CDR1 and CDR2 are SGHDN and FVKESK. CDR3 length equals 15 residues. V was clipped by 4 bases and J by 9 bases; unmatched bases: 7. In DNA form, the CDR3 reads TGTGCCAGCAGCCGAGGACTAGCGGGGTTTGTTGAGCAGTTCTTC. It codes for CASSRGLAGFVEQFF.

This clone has a single count. This chain links TRBV6-6 with TRBJ1-4; the D is unclear. Trimming stripped 6 bases from V and 0 bases from J, with 11 bases between. Germline V CDR1 and CDR2: MNHNY, SVGAGI (reference sequence). The CDR3 is 15 residues long. CDR3 nucleotide sequence: TGTGCCAGCAGGACGGGAATTGCAACTAATGAAAAACTGTTTTTT. The encoded protein is CASRTGIATNEKLFF.

This clone has just a few counts. Within the sample, other DNA sequences also encode this same CDR3. This CDR3 reads CASSLQQGNSPLHF. The CDR3 nucleotides are TGTGCCAGCAGCTTGCAACAGGGAAATTCACCCCTCCACTTT. V and J are TRBV5-4 and TRBJ1-6, with TRBD1 as a possible D gene (6 bases). CDR3 size: 14 residues. CDR1 is SGHNT and CDR2 is YYREEE in the germline V gene (reference sequence). Trimming left V 1 base short and J 7 bases short, with 9 bases between.

The rearrangement links TRBV5-1 to TRBJ1-4; D remains unclear. The CDR3 length is 14 residues. From germline, CDR1 is SGHRS and CDR2 YFSETQ. Trimming left V 0 bases short and J 7 bases short, with 10 bases between. For the CDR3, the DNA is TGCGCCAGCAGCTTGGGAGTGAGCGCTGAAAAACTGTTTTTT. Amino acids: CASSLGVSAEKLFF. The complete variable domain, with remaining parts taken from reference TRBV5-1 and TRBJ1-4, reads KAGVTQTPRYLIKTRGQQVTLSCSPISGHRSVSWYQQTPGQGLQFLFEYFSETQRNKGNFPGRFSGRQFSNSRSEMNVSTLELGDSALYLCASSLGVSAEKLFFGSGTQLSVL.

CDR3 amino acids: CASTGGPDTQYF. The CDR3 DNA reads as TGTGCCAGCACGGGCGGCCCAGATACGCAGTATTTT. This chain uses TRBV28 with TRBJ2-3; D unclear. This CDR3 has 12 residues. Germline values: CDR1 MDHEN, CDR2 SYDVKM. V gave up 7 bases and J gave up 4 bases, with 9 bases separating them. The full variable domain, completed using reference TRBV28 and TRBJ2-3, is DVKVTQSSRYLVKRTGEKVFLECVQDMDHENMFWYRQDPGLGLRLIYFSYDVKMKEKGDIPEGYSVSREKKERFSLILESASTNQTSMYLCASTGGPDTQYFGPGTRLTVL.

The CDR3 is CASSIVGGWGNQPQHF. The DNA of the CDR3 is TGTGCCAGTAGTATTGTTGGGGGTTGGGGCAATCAGCCCCAGCATTTT. The chain uses TRBV19 and TRBJ1-5, with D perhaps TRBD1 (5 bases). The germline V gene has CDR1 LNHDA and CDR2 SQIVND (reference sequence). V was pared by 3 bases and J by 2 bases, with 14 bases between. The CDR3 covers 16 residues.

This sequence joins TRBV30 and TRBJ2-1; possibly TRBD2 for D (6 bases). Germline V gene data show CDR1 as GTSNPN and CDR2 as SVGIG (reference sequence). The CDR3 has 17 amino acids. V lost 0 bases to trimming and J lost 0 bases, with 15 bases between them. The CDR3 protein is CAWSVLWGRSSYNEQFF. Here the CDR3 DNA reads TGTGCCTGGAGTGTACTGTGGGGGAGGTCCTCCTACAATGAGCAGTTCTTC.

In the case of this clone: This sample also contains other DNA sequences that code for the same CDR3. The V and J genes are TRBV5-1 and TRBJ2-7, with D possibly being TRBD2 (5 bases). V lost 2 bases to trimming and J lost 0 bases, with 9 bases between them. The CDR3 has 14 amino acids. Germline CDR1 is SGHRS and CDR2 is YFSETQ. The CDR3 region is CASSFGGNSYEQYF. CDR3 sequence (DNA): TGCGCCAGCAGCTTCGGAGGTAACTCCTACGAGCAGTACTTC.